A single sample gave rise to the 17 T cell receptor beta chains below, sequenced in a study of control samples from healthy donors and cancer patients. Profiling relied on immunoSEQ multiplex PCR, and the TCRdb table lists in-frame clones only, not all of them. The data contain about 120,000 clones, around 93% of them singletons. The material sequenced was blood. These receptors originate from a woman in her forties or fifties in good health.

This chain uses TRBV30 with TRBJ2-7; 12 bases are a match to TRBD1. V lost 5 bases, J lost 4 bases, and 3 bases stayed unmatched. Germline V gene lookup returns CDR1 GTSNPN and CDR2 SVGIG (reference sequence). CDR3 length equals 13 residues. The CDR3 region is CAWGTGGSYEQYF. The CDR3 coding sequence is TGTGCCTGGGGGACAGGGGGCTCATACGAGCAGTACTTC.

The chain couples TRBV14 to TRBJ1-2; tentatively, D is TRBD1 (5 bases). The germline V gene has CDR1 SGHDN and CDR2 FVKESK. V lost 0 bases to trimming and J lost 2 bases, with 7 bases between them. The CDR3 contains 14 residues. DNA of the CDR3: TGTGCCAGCAGCCAAGATTACAGGAACTATGGCTACACCTTC. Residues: CASSQDYRNYGYTF. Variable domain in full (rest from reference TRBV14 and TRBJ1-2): EAGVTQFPSHSVIEKGQTVTLRCDPISGHDNLYWYRRVMGKEIKFLLHFVKESKQDESGMPNNRFLAERTGGTYSTLKVQPAELEDSGVYFCASSQDYRNYGYTFGSGTRLTVV.

CDR3: CASSYMTGVYGYTF. The CDR3 region has the DNA TGTGCCAGCAGCTACATGACGGGGGTTTATGGCTACACCTTC. This rearrangement joins TRBV6-5 to TRBJ1-2, with TRBD1 as a possible D gene (5 bases). Germline CDR1 is MNHEY and CDR2 is SVGAGI. Trimming left V 6 bases short and J 5 bases short, with 16 bases between. The CDR3 runs 14 residues.

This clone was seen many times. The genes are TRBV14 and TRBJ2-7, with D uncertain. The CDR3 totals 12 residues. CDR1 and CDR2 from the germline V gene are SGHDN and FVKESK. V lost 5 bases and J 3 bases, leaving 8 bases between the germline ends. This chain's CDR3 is CASSGHLYEQYF. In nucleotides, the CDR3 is TGTGCCAGCAGCGGGCACCTCTACGAGCAGTACTTC.

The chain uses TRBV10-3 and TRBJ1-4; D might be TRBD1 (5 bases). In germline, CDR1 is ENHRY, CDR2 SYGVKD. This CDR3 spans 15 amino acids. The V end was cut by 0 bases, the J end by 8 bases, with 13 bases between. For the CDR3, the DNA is TGTGCCATCAGTGAGTCGAGGGGTATTAACGAAAAACTGTTTTTT. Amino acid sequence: CAISESRGINEKLFF.

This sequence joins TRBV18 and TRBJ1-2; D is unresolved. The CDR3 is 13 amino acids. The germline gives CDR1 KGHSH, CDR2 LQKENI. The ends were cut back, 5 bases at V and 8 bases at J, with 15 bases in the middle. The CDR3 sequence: CASSFDPGGGYTF. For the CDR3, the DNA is TGTGCCAGCTCATTCGACCCGGGAGGCGGCTACACCTTC.

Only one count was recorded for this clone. CDR3 sequence: CASSFLGGANYGYTF. In nucleotides, the CDR3 is TGTGCCAGCAGCTTTCTCGGGGGTGCTAACTATGGCTACACCTTC. This chain links TRBV5-8 with TRBJ1-2, with D possibly matching TRBD1 (5 bases). Per the germline V gene, CDR1 is SGHTS and CDR2 is YDEGEE. The CDR3 extends over 15 amino acids. With 2 bases removed from V and 0 bases from J, the gap between germline ends came to 11 bases.

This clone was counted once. CDR3: CASRLKMGTGELFF. CDR3 DNA: TGTGCCAGTCGCCTTAAAATGGGCACCGGGGAGCTGTTTTTT. V usage is TRBV6-5 and J usage is TRBJ2-2; D unclear. CDR1 and CDR2 from the germline V gene are MNHEY and SVGAGI. Trimming cost V 9 bases and J 4 bases, with 15 bases left between them. CDR3 size: 14 residues.

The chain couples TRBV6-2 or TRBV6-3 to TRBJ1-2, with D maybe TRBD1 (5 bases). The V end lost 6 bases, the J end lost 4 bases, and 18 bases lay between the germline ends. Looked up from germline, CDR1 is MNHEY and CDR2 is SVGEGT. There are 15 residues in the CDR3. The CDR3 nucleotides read TGTGCCAGCAGCCGGGAGGGGCGCGCTTCCTATGGCTACACCTTC. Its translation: CASSREGRASYGYTF.

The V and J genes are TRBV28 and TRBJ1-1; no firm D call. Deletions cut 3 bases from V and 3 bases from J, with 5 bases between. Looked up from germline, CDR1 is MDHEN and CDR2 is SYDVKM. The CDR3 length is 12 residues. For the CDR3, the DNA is TGTGCCAGCAGTTTCCGTTACACTGAAGCTTTCTTT. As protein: CASSFRYTEAFF. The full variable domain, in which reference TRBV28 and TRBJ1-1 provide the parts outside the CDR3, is DVKVTQSSRYLVKRTGEKVFLECVQDMDHENMFWYRQDPGLGLRLIYFSYDVKMKEKGDIPEGYSVSREKKERFSLILESASTNQTSMYLCASSFRYTEAFFGQGTRLTVV.

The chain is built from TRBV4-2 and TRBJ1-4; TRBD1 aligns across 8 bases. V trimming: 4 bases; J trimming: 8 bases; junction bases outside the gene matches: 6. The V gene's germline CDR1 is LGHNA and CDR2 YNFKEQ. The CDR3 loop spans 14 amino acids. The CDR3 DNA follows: TGTGCCAGCAGCCCCGGACAGGGAGGGGAAAAACTGTTTTTT. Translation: CASSPGQGGEKLFF.

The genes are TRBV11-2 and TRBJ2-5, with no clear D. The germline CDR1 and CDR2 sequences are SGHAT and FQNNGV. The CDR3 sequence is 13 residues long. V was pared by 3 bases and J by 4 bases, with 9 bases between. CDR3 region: CASSFGRLETQYF. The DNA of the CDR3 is TGTGCCAGCAGCTTCGGACGGCTAGAGACCCAGTACTTC.

The CDR3 loop reads CASSVGAEASKNIQYF. The CDR3 bases are TGTGCCAGCAGCGTAGGGGCAGAAGCTTCCAAAAACATTCAGTACTTC. The chain joins TRBV9 to TRBJ2-4; no clear D gene. The CDR3 loop spans 16 amino acids. From germline, CDR1 is SGDLS and CDR2 YYNGEE. V lost 0 bases, J lost 2 bases, and 12 bases lay in between.

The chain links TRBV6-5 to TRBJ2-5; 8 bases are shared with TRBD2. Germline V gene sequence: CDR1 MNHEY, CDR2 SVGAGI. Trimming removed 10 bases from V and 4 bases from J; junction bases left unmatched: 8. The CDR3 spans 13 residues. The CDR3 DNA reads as TGTGCCACCGGCCGGGGGGGAGTAGAGACCCAGTACTTC. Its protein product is CATGRGGVETQYF.

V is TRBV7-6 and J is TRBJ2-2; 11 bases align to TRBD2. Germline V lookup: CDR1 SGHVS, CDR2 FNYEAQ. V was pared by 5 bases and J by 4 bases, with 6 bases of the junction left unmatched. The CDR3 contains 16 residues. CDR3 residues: CASSIVAGGATGELFF. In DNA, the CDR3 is TGTGCCAGCAGCATAGTAGCGGGAGGGGCCACCGGGGAGCTGTTTTTT.

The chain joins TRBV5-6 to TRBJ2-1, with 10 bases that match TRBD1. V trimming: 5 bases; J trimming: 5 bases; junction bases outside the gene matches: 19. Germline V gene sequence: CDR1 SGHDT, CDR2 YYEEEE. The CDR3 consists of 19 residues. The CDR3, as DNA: TGTGCCAGCAGTCTATTTCCCCTCGTCCTCGGGACAGGGGACAATGAGCAGTTCTTC. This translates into CASSLFPLVLGTGDNEQFF.

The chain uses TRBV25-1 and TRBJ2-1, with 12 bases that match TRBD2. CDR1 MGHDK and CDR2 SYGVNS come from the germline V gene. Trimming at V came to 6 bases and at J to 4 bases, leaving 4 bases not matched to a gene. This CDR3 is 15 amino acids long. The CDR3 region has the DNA TGTGCCAGCAGGGCTAGCGGGAGGGTGTACAATGAGCAGTTCTTC. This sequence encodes CASRASGRVYNEQFF.